Shown below are 13 T cell receptor beta chains from a single sample sequenced in a study of blood T cell repertoires in COVID-19. Profiled with immunoSEQ multiplex PCR; TCRdb holds only in-frame clones, not every one. The profile covers 350,000 or so clones, with approximately 92% appearing a single time and approximately 17% taken by the ten largest. The sample was PBMCs or T cells enriched from blood (not recorded which). These receptors all stem from a woman in her thirties who had recovered from COVID-19.

The chain couples TRBV24-1 to TRBJ2-3; 11 positions agree with TRBD2. The germline CDR1 and CDR2 sequences are KGHDR and SFDVKD. V gave up 4 bases and J gave up 5 bases; unmatched junction bases: 7. This CDR3 has 16 residues. The CDR3 reads CATSDQLAGGLDTQYF. The CDR3 coding sequence is TGTGCCACCAGTGACCAGCTAGCGGGGGGCTTAGATACGCAGTATTTT.

Concerning this clone: Different DNA sequences within this sample yield the same CDR3. The rearrangement uses TRBV9 and TRBJ2-2; weak D call: TRBD2 (6 bases). This CDR3 has 15 amino acids. Trimming left V 0 bases short and J 3 bases short, with 9 bases between. Per germline, CDR1 SGDLS and CDR2 YYNGEE. This CDR3 reads CASSVAGVDTGELFF. The CDR3 nucleotides read TGTGCCAGCAGCGTAGCGGGAGTTGACACCGGGGAGCTGTTTTTT.

The chain links TRBV12-3 or TRBV12-4 to TRBJ1-1; D is ambiguous. This CDR3 is built from 12 residues. V was pared by 7 bases and J by 5 bases, with 11 bases between. DNA of the CDR3: TGTGCCAGCACTTCGGGGTTTACTGAAGCTTTCTTT. Translated, it gives CASTSGFTEAFF.

This rearrangement joins TRBV18 to TRBJ2-3, with 7 bases aligning to TRBD1. Germline V CDR1 and CDR2: KGHSH, LQKENI. Trimming took 4 bases from V and 6 from J; bases not matched to a gene: 10. This CDR3 is built from 15 residues. The CDR3 is CASSQLQGMTDTQYF. The DNA for the CDR3 is TGTGCCAGCTCACAGCTACAGGGGATGACCGATACGCAGTATTTT.

V gene TRBV29-1 combines with J gene TRBJ2-3, with 12 bases matching TRBD2. The germline V gene encodes CDR1 SQVTM and CDR2 ANQGSEA. The CDR3 is made up of 16 amino acids. The ends lost 1 base at V and 0 bases at J; junction bases unmatched: 2. For the CDR3, the DNA is TGCAGCGTTGAAGGGGGACTAGCGGGCAGCACAGATACGCAGTATTTT. Amino acids: CSVEGGLAGSTDTQYF.

This clone was counted only a few times. This chain uses TRBV19 with TRBJ2-1; D is perhaps TRBD1 (6 bases). Trimming stripped 10 bases from V and 6 bases from J, with 13 bases between. CDR1 LNHDA and CDR2 SQIVND come from the germline V gene (reference sequence). The CDR3 length is 12 residues. The CDR3: CAISQGGNEQFF. In DNA form, the CDR3 reads TGTGCCATCTCTCAAGGGGGCAATGAGCAGTTCTTC.

The CDR3 spells CASSLEGEGYTF. The CDR3, as DNA: TGTGCCAGCAGTTTAGAAGGGGAAGGCTACACCTTC. V is TRBV28 and J is TRBJ1-2, with a tentative D call TRBD1 (5 bases). V dropped 2 bases and J dropped 8 bases, with 9 bases sitting between them. Germline V gene sequence: CDR1 MDHEN, CDR2 SYDVKM. This CDR3 comprises 12 residues.

The genes are TRBV6-5 and TRBJ2-3; 7 bases match TRBD1. The CDR3 covers 13 residues. CDR1 is MNHEY and CDR2 is SVGAGI in the germline V gene. The junction had 3 bases not matched to a gene; V was cut back by 7 bases and J by 2 bases. The CDR3 sequence is CASTGGITDTQYF. The DNA for the CDR3 is TGTGCCAGCACAGGGGGTATCACAGATACGCAGTATTTT.

The chain recombines TRBV2 with TRBJ1-6, with 9 positions matching TRBD1. Germline V gives CDR1 SNHLY, CDR2 FYNNEI. V trimming: 3 bases; J trimming: 9 bases; junction bases outside the gene matches: 0. CDR3 length equals 13 residues. The CDR3 loop reads CASSEDRGSPLHF. The CDR3, as DNA: TGTGCCAGCAGTGAGGACAGGGGTTCACCCCTCCACTTT.

The V gene is TRBV7-8, the J gene TRBJ2-3; maybe TRBD1 (6 bases). In germline, CDR1 is SGHVS, CDR2 FQNEAQ. CDR3 length: 14 residues. Trimming pared 7 bases from V and 4 bases from J, leaving 15 bases between. The CDR3 coding sequence is TGTGCCAGCATCCTACAGGGATGGGCAGATACGCAGTATTTT. Residues: CASILQGWADTQYF.

The chain carries TRBV6-5 and TRBJ1-1; no reliable D call. CDR1 and CDR2 (germline): MNHEY, SVGAGI. V was clipped by 5 bases and J by 0 bases, with 10 bases between them. This CDR3 has 14 residues. DNA for the CDR3: TGTGCCAGCAGTCAGAGTCGGGTGAACACTGAAGCTTTCTTT. It codes for CASSQSRVNTEAFF.

V is TRBV5-1 and J is TRBJ1-1; the match to TRBD1 covers 7 bases. The CDR3 sequence is 14 residues long. V was clipped by 2 bases and J by 2 bases; unmatched bases: 3. The V gene's germline CDR1 is SGHRS and CDR2 YFSETQ. DNA of the CDR3: TGCGCCAGCAGCTTAGGACAGGTTAACACTGAAGCTTTCTTT. This sequence encodes CASSLGQVNTEAFF.

This clone showed up just once. This sequence joins TRBV27 and TRBJ2-2, with 7 positions matching TRBD1. The CDR3 totals 17 residues. In germline, CDR1 is MNHEY, CDR2 SMNVEV (reference sequence). V was clipped by 4 bases and J by 6 bases; unmatched bases: 14. This CDR3 reads CASSYSDREWKPGELFF. In nucleotides, the CDR3 is TGTGCCAGCAGTTACTCCGACAGGGAGTGGAAGCCCGGGGAGCTGTTTTTT.